The clone carrying this TCR beta chain has a handful of counts. Antigen specificity is unknown. The trim removed 3 bases at V and 5 bases at J, leaving 10 bases unmatched. This CDR3 has 15 residues. Germline CDR1 GTSNPN, CDR2 SVGIG (reference sequence). TCRdb reanalysed the RACE reads using MiXCR and keeps one entry per CDR3 protein. Of some 200,000 distinct CDR3 sequences detected, approximately 31% appear once; the ten largest clones hold roughly 3%. As for time point: pre-sensitization, week 0. The treatment: therapeutic diphenylcyclopropenone sensitization with weekly scalp DPC. The data derive from a study of human T cells and chemical hapten exposure. Overall study findings and caveats: Expanded TCR counts at PT1 were positively correlated with the patch test score.

The chain is built from TRBV30 and TRBJ1-1, with 9 nucleotides matching TRBD1. The TCR originated in a woman aged 30 to 39 with alopecia areata. Some clones in this sample may be carry-over from other donors' samples. The material sequenced was whole blood, taken in connection with sensitization to the hapten diphenylcyclopropenone (DPC). Here the CDR3 reads CAWSVRTGVRTEAFF. Written as DNA, the CDR3 is TGTGCCTGGAGCGTAAGGACAGGGGTAAGGACTGAAGCTTTCTTT.